The 18 T cell receptor beta chains below were found in one sample sequenced in a study of PD-L1 blockade in urothelial cancer. Sequenced by immunoSEQ multiplex PCR; TCRdb stores in-frame clones only, minus some. The data contain some 41,000 clones, 88% of them singletons. The specimen comprised PBMCs, sampled around atezolizumab (anti-PD-L1) treatment. The receptors come from a woman aged 55-75 years with urothelial cancer.

The chain has TRBV28 and TRBJ2-7, with 8 bases that match TRBD1. Germline V CDR1 and CDR2: MDHEN, SYDVKM. The ends lost 6 bases at V and 2 bases at J; junction bases unmatched: 6. CDR3 length: 14 residues. CDR3 sequence reads: CASRRQGTTYEQYF. In DNA form, the CDR3 reads TGTGCCAGCAGGCGACAGGGGACCACCTACGAGCAGTACTTC.

The chain is built from TRBV28 and TRBJ2-1, with TRBD2 matching 7 bases. V gave up 7 bases and J gave up 0 bases; unmatched junction bases: 6. The CDR3 length is 15 residues. The V gene's germline CDR1 is MDHEN and CDR2 SYDVKM. The CDR3 loop is CASISRDYSYNEQFF. The CDR3 DNA reads TGTGCCAGCATCTCCCGGGACTACTCCTACAATGAGCAGTTCTTC.

The chain uses TRBV4-3 and TRBJ2-1; 7 bases are shared with TRBD2. Germline V gene sequence: CDR1 LGHNA, CDR2 YSLEER. With V trimmed by 0 bases and J by 3 bases, 8 bases remained unmatched. This CDR3 region has 17 residues. CDR3 loop: CASSQDPGGGIYNEQFF. CDR3 in DNA: TGCGCCAGCAGCCAAGATCCCGGCGGGGGTATCTACAATGAGCAGTTCTTC.

V usage is TRBV14 and J usage is TRBJ1-3, with 7 nucleotides matching TRBD1. Trimming at V came to 1 base and at J to 4 bases, leaving 4 bases not matched to a gene. Germline V CDR1 and CDR2: SGHDN, FVKESK. The CDR3 extends over 15 amino acids. CDR3 sequence: CASSQVTGAGNTIYF. Written as DNA, the CDR3 is TGTGCCAGCAGCCAAGTAACAGGGGCCGGAAACACCATATATTTT.

CDR3 sequence: CASSQPGLKNTEAFF. The CDR3 DNA sequence: TGTGCCAGCAGCCAACCGGGACTCAAGAACACTGAAGCTTTCTTT. J is TRBJ1-1 and V is TRBV4-2; D might be TRBD1 (5 bases). This CDR3 is built from 15 residues. From germline, CDR1 is LGHNA and CDR2 YNFKEQ. The V and J ends lost 2 bases and 1 base respectively, with 11 bases between them.

This chain links TRBV10-3 with TRBJ1-4; 8 positions agree with TRBD1. The CDR3 has 15 residues. V was pared by 3 bases and J by 5 bases, with 5 bases of the junction left unmatched. Per the germline V gene, CDR1 is ENHRY and CDR2 is SYGVKD. CDR3 region: CAISDRTGSNEKLFF. The CDR3 nucleotides are TGTGCCATCAGTGATCGGACAGGGTCGAATGAAAAACTGTTTTTT.

This clone was found once. The chain employs TRBV25-1 and TRBJ1-2, with D tentatively TRBD1 (6 bases). This CDR3 spans 13 amino acids. The V end was cut by 5 bases, the J end by 2 bases, with 9 bases between. CDR1 and CDR2 (germline): MGHDK, SYGVNS. CDR3 sequence reads: CASSKDRNYGYTF. CDR3 nucleotides: TGTGCCAGCAGTAAGGACAGAAACTATGGCTACACCTTC.

The chain uses TRBV7-9 and TRBJ2-7, with no clear D. V was pared by 5 bases and J by 0 bases, with 11 bases between. Germline lookup yields CDR1 SEHNR and CDR2 FQNEAQ (reference sequence). CDR3 length: 14 amino acids. The CDR3: CASSPVVYSYEQYF. CDR3 DNA: TGTGCCAGCAGCCCGGTCGTCTACTCCTACGAGCAGTACTTC.

This chain connects TRBV2 to TRBJ2-1, with TRBD1 matching 7 bases. The length of the CDR3 is 14 residues. After removal of 6 bases from V and 0 bases from J, the junction contained 2 bases not matched to a gene. CDR1 and CDR2 from the germline V gene are SNHLY and FYNNEI. This CDR3 reads CASSRDSSYNEQFF. As DNA, the CDR3 is TGTGCCAGCAGCAGGGACAGCTCCTACAATGAGCAGTTCTTC. The variable domain in full, with the rest retrieved from reference TRBV2 and TRBJ2-1, is EPEVTQTPSHQVTQMGQEVILRCVPISNHLYFYWYRQILGQKVEFLVSFYNNEISEKSEIFDDQFSVERPDGSNFTLKIRSTKLEDSAMYFCASSRDSSYNEQFFGPGTRLTVL.

V usage is TRBV7-9 and J usage is TRBJ1-5, with D possibly TRBD1 on 6 matching bases. The CDR3 runs 16 residues. V lost 1 base, J lost 6 bases, and 16 bases lay in between. Germline assignment: CDR1 SEHNR and CDR2 FQNEAQ (reference sequence). CDR3 in DNA: TGTGCCAGCAGCTTAGTCGGGGGGGCCGACAGTCAGCCCCAGCATTTT. Encoded protein: CASSLVGGADSQPQHF.

V is TRBV6-1 and J is TRBJ2-1, with 8 bases matching TRBD2. Unmatched junction bases numbered 8, after V lost 4 bases and J lost 9 bases. The CDR3 runs 14 residues. Looked up from germline, CDR1 is MNHNS and CDR2 is SASEGT. The CDR3 DNA sequence: TGTGCCAGCAGTGTTTCTAGCGGGCTGGGTGAGCAGTTCTTC. Protein: CASSVSSGLGEQFF.

V and J are TRBV25-1 and TRBJ2-1; D might be TRBD1 (5 bases). Trimming shortened V by 7 bases and J by 8 bases, and 9 bases separated the two germline ends. The CDR3 length is 11 residues. From germline, CDR1 is MGHDK and CDR2 SYGVNS. CDR3 in DNA: TGTGCCAGCAACCCAGGGTATGAGCAGTTCTTC. Translated: CASNPGYEQFF.

As DNA, the CDR3 is TGTGCCAGTAGGACGCGCGGTCCCCTCGGAAACATTCAGTACTTC. It codes for CASRTRGPLGNIQYF. V is TRBV19 and J is TRBJ2-4; D not certain. From germline, CDR1 is LNHDA and CDR2 SQIVND (reference sequence). Trimming pared 6 bases from V and 6 bases from J, leaving 18 bases between. There are 15 residues in the CDR3.

V is TRBV4-1 and J is TRBJ2-1, with D possibly being TRBD1 (5 bases). Germline values: CDR1 MGHRA, CDR2 YSYEKL. The germline V and J ends were trimmed by 1 base and 9 bases, with 13 bases remaining between them. The CDR3 runs to 14 residues. CDR3 nucleotide sequence: TGCGCCAGCAGCCAAGTAATGCAGGGCTTTGAGCAGTTCTTC. It specifies CASSQVMQGFEQFF.

This sequence joins TRBV6-5 and TRBJ2-1, with TRBD2 matching 7 bases. Germline trimming cut 4 bases from V and 14 bases from J; bases unmatched to any gene: 8. Germline CDR1 reads MNHEY; CDR2 reads SVGAGI. This CDR3 is built from 12 residues. DNA for the CDR3: TGTGCCAGCAGTTCCCCGGGACTAAGGGAGTTCTTC. Residues: CASSSPGLREFF.

The genes are TRBV4-3 and TRBJ2-7, with D perhaps TRBD2 (5 bases). Germline values: CDR1 LGHNA, CDR2 YSLEER. The CDR3 is 14 residues long. The germline V and J ends were trimmed by 2 bases and 0 bases, with 8 bases remaining between them. The DNA for the CDR3 is TGCGCCAGCAGCCAAAGGACTTTCTCCTACGAGCAGTACTTC. It codes for CASSQRTFSYEQYF.

The chain carries TRBV7-2 and TRBJ1-1, with TRBD1 identical over 8 bases. The CDR3 runs 14 residues. CDR1 SGHTA and CDR2 FQGNSA come from the germline V gene. V dropped 5 bases and J dropped 5; count of bases not matched to a gene: 7. The CDR3 bases are TGTGCCAGCAGCCTTCAGGGGGCGCGAACTGAAGCTTTCTTT. Encoded protein: CASSLQGARTEAFF.

This chain joins TRBV5-1 and TRBJ2-2; no clear D. V gave up 4 bases and J gave up 4 bases, with 14 bases separating them. Germline V gene lookup returns CDR1 SGHRS and CDR2 YFSETQ. There are 15 residues in the CDR3. Here the CDR3 DNA reads TGCGCCAGCAGCGCAGCCGGGTCCCCCACCGGGGAGCTGTTTTTT. Its translation: CASSAAGSPTGELFF.